This T cell receptor beta chain was captured by sequencing in a study of blood T cell repertoires in COVID-19. Looking at the study overall: Samples representing acute and convalescent COVID-19 were sourced from the United States, Italy and Spain. In each case, the material was cDNA or gDNA derived from T cells, B-cell-depleted T cells, or PBMCs.

In the authors' methods: Researchers report that nucleated cell counts were estimated from reference gene primer amplification. Profiling relied on immunoSEQ multiplex PCR, and the TCRdb table lists in-frame clones only, not all of them. The V and J calls and clone size come from that table; D and trimming were worked out from the DNA. This sample has about 200,000 clones, with 87% found just once. CDR3 size: 13 residues. Trimming cost V 7 bases and J 7 bases; bases outside gene matches: 6. CDR1 is SQVTM and CDR2 is ANQGSEA in the germline V gene. The V and J genes are TRBV29-1 and TRBJ2-7, with 14 bases aligning to TRBD2. Material for sequencing was peripheral blood. The receptor's source is a man aged 55-75 years who had recovered from COVID-19. CDR3 in amino acids: CSGGTSGGQEQYF. The CDR3 coding sequence is TGCAGCGGTGGGACTAGCGGGGGTCAAGAGCAGTACTTC.